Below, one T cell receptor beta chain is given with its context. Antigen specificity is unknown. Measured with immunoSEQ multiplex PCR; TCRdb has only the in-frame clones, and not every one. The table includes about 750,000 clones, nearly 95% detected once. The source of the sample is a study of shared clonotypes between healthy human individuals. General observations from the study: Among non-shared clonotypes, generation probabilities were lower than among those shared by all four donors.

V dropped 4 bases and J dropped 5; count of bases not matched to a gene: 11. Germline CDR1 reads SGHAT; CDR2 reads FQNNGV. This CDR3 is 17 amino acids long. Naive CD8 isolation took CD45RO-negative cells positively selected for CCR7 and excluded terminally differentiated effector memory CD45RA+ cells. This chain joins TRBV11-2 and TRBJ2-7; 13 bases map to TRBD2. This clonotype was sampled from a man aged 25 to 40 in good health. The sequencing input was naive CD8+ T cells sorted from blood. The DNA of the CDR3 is TGTGCCAGCAGCTCGCCTCCAGGGACTAGCGGGACCCACGAGCAGTACTTC. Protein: CASSSPPGTSGTHEQYF.